This T cell receptor beta chain is from a study of response to subunit inactivated influenza vaccine. Study results and caveats: The authors proposed limited new T cell recruitment per seasonal influenza vaccination.

TCRdb re-analysed the RT-PCR reads in MiXCR, keeping a single row per CDR3 protein. This table has some 520,000 distinct CDR3 sequences, 15% to 20% appearing once. In regard to this clonotype: What it recognizes is unknown.

The CDR3 length is 15 residues. CDR1 DFQATT and CDR2 SNEGSKA come from the germline V gene (reference sequence). The V and J ends lost 5 bases and 4 bases, in that order; junction bases with no gene match: 9. This specimen was CD4+ T cells sorted from PBMCs, taken around 25 months after vaccination. The chain has TRBV20-1 and TRBJ2-1, with TRBD2 identical over 9 bases. The receptor was isolated from a man aged 50-75 years who received an inactivated influenza vaccine. Here the CDR3 DNA reads TGCAGTGCTTTCCCGACTAGCGGATTTTACAATGAGCAGTTCTTC. Protein: CSAFPTSGFYNEQFF.